A single sample is the source of the 29 T cell receptor beta chains below, sequenced in a study of T-cell reconstitution after alpha-beta-depleted transplantation in children. Unique molecular identifiers were incorporated during preparation of the TCRbeta library. TCRdb passed the PCR reads through MiXCR, listing each CDR3 protein once. Among about 110,000 distinct CDR3 sequences listed, around 6.4% were seen once. The source was PBMCs, mostly from graft donor cells, collected 360 days after TCRalphabeta/CD19-depleted stem cell transplant. Every receptor here comes from a male patient aged 2 to 10 who had a stem cell transplant for acute lymphoblastic leukemia, so the T cells may come from the graft donor.

This clonotype was counted a few times. The rearrangement uses TRBV6-2 or TRBV6-3 and TRBJ2-1, with TRBD1 identical over 7 bases. The CDR3 covers 16 residues. Germline V gives CDR1 MNHEY, CDR2 SVGEGT. Trimming at V came to 5 bases and at J to 4 bases, leaving 11 bases not matched to a gene. The CDR3 DNA reads as TGTGCCAGCAGTACCTTCAGACAGGGCTCTTACAATGAGCAGTTCTTC. This sequence encodes CASSTFRQGSYNEQFF.

In its sample, this clonotype was seen many times. This chain connects TRBV27 to TRBJ2-1, with TRBD2 matching over 8 bases. This CDR3 has 18 residues. Trimming took 2 bases from V and 9 from J; bases not matched to a gene: 18. Per the germline V gene, CDR1 is MNHEY and CDR2 is SMNVEV (reference sequence). CDR3 amino acids: CASSLAGLAFHRSIEQFF. CDR3 nucleotides: TGTGCCAGCAGTTTAGCCGGACTAGCTTTTCATCGCTCCATTGAGCAGTTCTTC.

This clonotype was detected only a few times. This sequence joins TRBV13 and TRBJ2-1, with D perhaps TRBD2 (6 bases). CDR1 is PRHDT, CDR2 FYEKMQ, per germline (reference sequence). The CDR3 is 14 amino acids. V lost 7 bases, J lost 8 bases, and 18 bases lay in between. The CDR3 region is CASKGRGVLDEQFF. The CDR3 DNA reads TGTGCCAGCAAGGGGCGGGGAGTCTTGGATGAGCAGTTCTTC.

This clonotype has more than one count but fewer than ten. V and J are TRBV6-5 and TRBJ2-5; TRBD2 matches 12 bases. Germline loops: CDR1 MNHEY, CDR2 SVGAGI. CDR3 length: 16 residues. V gave up 2 bases and J gave up 4 bases; unmatched junction bases: 5. CDR3 region: CASSYAPTSGRETQYF. In DNA form, the CDR3 reads TGTGCCAGCAGTTACGCACCGACTAGCGGGAGAGAGACCCAGTACTTC.

The J gene is TRBJ2-2, the V gene TRBV15; 8 nucleotides line up with TRBD2. J gave up 4 bases and V 0 bases, and 4 bases lay outside the gene matches. The CDR3 is made up of 16 amino acids. Per germline, CDR1 LNHNV and CDR2 YYDKDF (reference sequence). The DNA for the CDR3 is TGTGCCACCAGCAGAGAAATAGCGGGACCCACCGGGGAGCTGTTTTTT. Amino acid sequence: CATSREIAGPTGELFF.

This chain uses TRBV20-1 with TRBJ2-1; tentatively, D is TRBD1 or TRBD2 (7 bases each). Germline-derived CDR1 and CDR2 are DFQATT and SNEGSKA (reference sequence). V was pared by 5 bases and J by 7 bases, with 24 bases between. This CDR3 is built from 16 residues. The chain's CDR3 is CSAASNRGGVDNEQFF. As DNA, the CDR3 is TGCAGTGCTGCCTCTAACAGGGGAGGGGTGGATAATGAGCAGTTCTTC.

This clonotype was found many times. The chain carries TRBV6-5 and TRBJ2-2; D not resolved. Trimming stripped 6 bases from V and 4 bases from J, with 15 bases between. Germline lookup yields CDR1 MNHEY and CDR2 SVGAGI. There are 15 residues in the CDR3. In DNA, the CDR3 is TGTGCCAGCAGGTCAGCGCGCTCACGCACCGGGGAGCTGTTTTTT. This encodes CASRSARSRTGELFF.

This clonotype was seen more than once but under ten times. The chain has TRBV27 and TRBJ2-7; D gene uncertain. With 8 bases removed from V and 6 bases from J, the gap between germline ends came to 11 bases. CDR1 and CDR2 (germline): MNHEY, SMNVEV (reference sequence). The CDR3 has 11 residues. In nucleotides, the CDR3 is TGTGCCAGCTCCACTTCGGGCGAGCAGTACTTC. Protein: CASSTSGEQYF.

Ten or more counts support this clonotype. The gene calls are TRBV5-6 and TRBJ2-6; weak D call: TRBD2 (5 bases). V lost 1 base and J lost 3, with 8 bases in between. There are 15 residues in the CDR3. The germline V gene encodes CDR1 SGHDT and CDR2 YYEEEE. The CDR3 bases are TGTGCCAGCAGCTTGTTCGGGGATGGGGCCAACGTCCTGACTTTC. Translation: CASSLFGDGANVLTF.

This clonotype has only a few counts. The chain combines TRBV30 with TRBJ2-1, with TRBD2 matching over 8 bases. The CDR3 consists of 17 residues. The junction had 11 bases not matched to a gene; V was cut back by 1 base and J by 3 bases. CDR1 and CDR2 from the germline V gene are GTSNPN and SVGIG (reference sequence). CDR3 nucleotide sequence: TGTGCCTGGAGTGCGGGGGGGACACCTCGACGCTACAATGAGCAGTTCTTC. It specifies CAWSAGGTPRRYNEQFF.

This clonotype showed up many times. The chain links TRBV28 to TRBJ2-5; perhaps TRBD2 as D (7 bases). V was clipped by 5 bases and J by 0 bases, with 19 bases between them. The CDR3 length is 17 residues. Germline V gives CDR1 MDHEN, CDR2 SYDVKM. CDR3 DNA: TGTGCCAGCAGTCCCCGTCGGGGGGCCGAGTACCAAGAGACCCAGTACTTC. Its protein is CASSPRRGAEYQETQYF.

The table lists this clonotype with many counts. The chain is built from TRBV12-5 and TRBJ2-2; D gene ambiguous. Germline V lookup: CDR1 LGHNT, CDR2 FRNRAP. The CDR3 has 13 amino acids. With 3 bases removed from V and 3 bases from J, the gap between germline ends came to 5 bases. The DNA for the CDR3 is TGTGCTAGTGGTTTCTCAGACACCGGGGAGCTGTTTTTT. This codes for CASGFSDTGELFF.

This clonotype was detected a few times. The chain is built from TRBV7-6 and TRBJ2-3, with D maybe TRBD1 (5 bases). V gave up 1 base and J gave up 5 bases, with 13 bases separating them. This CDR3 is built from 15 residues. Germline CDR1 SGHVS, CDR2 FNYEAQ. The CDR3 loop reads CASSLGLQAKDTQYF. DNA of the CDR3: TGTGCCAGCAGCTTAGGCCTACAGGCGAAAGATACGCAGTATTTT.

Only a few counts were recorded for this clonotype. CDR3 in amino acids: CASSYPTRGETQYF. As DNA, the CDR3 is TGTGCCAGCAGTTACCCGACTAGGGGAGAGACCCAGTACTTC. The V and J genes are TRBV6-2 or TRBV6-3 and TRBJ2-5; D may be TRBD2 (6 bases). Trimming cost V 2 bases and J 4 bases, with 11 bases left between them. The CDR3 extends over 14 amino acids. CDR1 and CDR2 (germline): MNHEY, SVGEGT.

This clonotype turned up a few times. The V gene is TRBV4-3, the J gene TRBJ2-7; perhaps TRBD1 as D (6 bases). V was shortened by 0 bases and J by 2 bases, with 8 bases between the two germline ends. Germline CDR1 is LGHNA and CDR2 is YSLEER. CDR3 size: 14 residues. CDR3 DNA: TGCGCCAGCAGCCAAGATGGACAGCCCTACGAGCAGTACTTC. Its translation is CASSQDGQPYEQYF.

This clonotype came up many times. The chain couples TRBV20-1 to TRBJ2-6; D may be TRBD2 (6 bases). Trimming stripped 6 bases from V and 1 base from J, with 10 bases between. The CDR3 covers 14 residues. CDR1 is DFQATT, CDR2 SNEGSKA, per germline (reference sequence). The CDR3: CSARRGSGANVLTF. In DNA form, the CDR3 reads TGCAGTGCGAGGAGGGGTTCTGGGGCCAACGTCCTGACTTTC.

This clonotype was seen many times. The chain employs TRBV6-5 and TRBJ2-1; D might be TRBD2 (7 bases). Germline V gives CDR1 MNHEY, CDR2 SVGAGI. Trimming removed 6 bases at V and 2 bases at J, with 17 bases between. The CDR3 is 16 residues long. DNA for the CDR3: TGTGCCAGCAGGGGGGGGCAGGACTGGCCCTACAATGAGCAGTTCTTC. Protein product: CASRGGQDWPYNEQFF.

The V and J genes are TRBV6-2 or TRBV6-3 and TRBJ2-2; tentatively, D is TRBD2 (6 bases). Germline V lookup: CDR1 MNHEY, CDR2 SVGEGT. Between the trimmed V and J ends, which lost 7 bases and 1 base, there was a span of 13 bases. The CDR3 has 15 residues. The CDR3 protein is CASTPGLLNTGELFF. CDR3 DNA: TGTGCCAGCACGCCGGGACTTTTGAACACCGGGGAGCTGTTTTTT.

This clonotype was seen repeatedly, ten times or more. The CDR3 loop is CSARMGEYEQYF. In nucleotides, the CDR3 is TGCAGTGCTAGGATGGGAGAGTACGAGCAGTACTTC. The chain carries TRBV20-1 and TRBJ2-7; possibly TRBD2 for D (5 bases). The V and J ends lost 3 bases and 4 bases respectively, with 10 bases between them. The CDR3 is made up of 12 amino acids. Per the germline V gene, CDR1 is DFQATT and CDR2 is SNEGSKA (reference sequence).

The chain uses TRBV6-1 and TRBJ2-4; 12 positions match TRBD1. This CDR3 spans 18 amino acids. V shed 5 bases and J 4 bases; nucleotides not matched to a gene: 12. Germline assignment: CDR1 MNHNS and CDR2 SASEGT. This chain's CDR3 is CASSKPGTGGGGKNIQYF. CDR3 nucleotide sequence: TGTGCCAGCAGTAAACCCGGGACAGGGGGCGGGGGTAAAAACATTCAGTACTTC.

This clonotype was recorded at least ten times. V usage is TRBV3-1 and J usage is TRBJ2-1; D possibly matches TRBD1 or TRBD2 (5 bases each). The CDR3 extends over 16 amino acids. Germline lookup yields CDR1 LGHDT and CDR2 YNNKEL (reference sequence). Trimming stripped 3 bases from V and 0 bases from J, with 12 bases between. CDR3 amino acids: CASSHPGPSSYNEQFF. CDR3 nucleotides: TGTGCCAGCAGCCATCCGGGGCCGAGCTCCTACAATGAGCAGTTCTTC.

This clonotype was counted between two and nine times. The V gene is TRBV19, the J gene TRBJ2-1; 11 bases fit TRBD2. This CDR3 region has 16 residues. The J segment lost 3 bases and the V segment lost 10 bases, leaving 11 bases of the junction unmatched. Per germline, CDR1 LNHDA and CDR2 SQIVND (reference sequence). CDR3 nucleotide sequence: TGTGCCACCTCGCAGGGACTAGCGGTATTCTACAATGAGCAGTTCTTC. This encodes CATSQGLAVFYNEQFF.

The chain links TRBV7-2 to TRBJ1-3; TRBD1 might be the D (5 bases). The CDR3 totals 14 residues. Per the germline V gene, CDR1 is SGHTA and CDR2 is FQGNSA. Trimming cost V 5 bases and J 4 bases, with 12 bases left between them. The CDR3 protein is CASSQDRSGNTIYF. The CDR3 DNA reads TGTGCCAGCAGCCAAGACAGATCAGGAAACACCATATATTTT.

A few counts support this clonotype. This chain uses TRBV6-1 with TRBJ1-5; D call uncertain. The germline CDR1 and CDR2 sequences are MNHNS and SASEGT. V lost 3 bases, J lost 1 base, and 7 bases lay in between. This CDR3 spans 14 amino acids. The CDR3 region has the DNA TGTGCCAGCAGTGAGTTGGTAAGCAATCAGCCCCAGCATTTT. This sequence encodes CASSELVSNQPQHF.

This clonotype was seen ten or more times. V is TRBV5-1 and J is TRBJ1-1; D is ambiguous. The germline V gene has CDR1 SGHRS and CDR2 YFSETQ. The CDR3 sequence is 16 residues long. V was trimmed by 0 bases and J by 1 base, leaving 13 bases between them. CDR3 protein: CASSLEEGSWNTEAFF. Written as DNA, the CDR3 is TGCGCCAGCAGCTTGGAGGAGGGCAGTTGGAACACTGAAGCTTTCTTT. The full variable domain, completed using reference TRBV5-1 and TRBJ1-1, is KAGVTQTPRYLIKTRGQQVTLSCSPISGHRSVSWYQQTPGQGLQFLFEYFSETQRNKGNFPGRFSGRQFSNSRSEMNVSTLELGDSALYLCASSLEEGSWNTEAFFGQGTRLTVV.

This clonotype was counted a few times. The chain uses TRBV6-5 and TRBJ1-1, with 12 bases lining up with TRBD1. The CDR3 is made up of 16 amino acids. After removal of 5 bases from V and 5 bases from J, the junction contained 9 bases not matched to a gene. From germline, CDR1 is MNHEY and CDR2 SVGAGI. CDR3 nucleotides: TGTGCCAGCAGTACAGGGCCGGGACAGGGGGCGACTGAAGCTTTCTTT. It is translated as CASSTGPGQGATEAFF.

This clonotype was detected a few times. The chain joins TRBV25-1 to TRBJ2-1, with TRBD2 identical over 10 bases. Trimming removed 7 bases from V and 6 bases from J; junction bases left unmatched: 12. This CDR3 is 16 amino acids long. Per germline, CDR1 MGHDK and CDR2 SYGVNS. The CDR3 region has the DNA TGTGCCAGCACGGGGGCTAGCGGGAGAAGAAGCAATGAGCAGTTCTTC. Residues: CASTGASGRRSNEQFF. Filled out from reference TRBV25-1 and TRBJ2-1, the complete variable domain reads EADIYQTPRYLVIGTGKKITLECSQTMGHDKMYWYQQDPGMELHLIHYSYGVNSTEKGDLSSESTVSRIRTEHFPLTLESARPSHTSQYLCASTGASGRRSNEQFFGPGTRLTVL.

V usage is TRBV4-3 and J usage is TRBJ2-5, with D tentatively TRBD2 (6 bases). Trimming removed 3 bases at V and 4 bases at J, with 9 bases between. Germline loops: CDR1 LGHNA, CDR2 YSLEER. This CDR3 comprises 13 residues. The CDR3 nucleotides read TGCGCCAGCAGCCAGGGACTGCGAGAGACCCAGTACTTC. This encodes CASSQGLRETQYF.

With respect to this clonotype: A much bigger clone sits one base away, suggesting this may be a read error. The chain joins TRBV27 to TRBJ1-5; D remains ambiguous. V was shortened by 6 bases and J by 5 bases, with 8 bases between the two germline ends. The CDR3 sequence is 12 residues long. Germline CDR1 and CDR2: MNHEY and SMNVEV (reference sequence). CDR3 DNA sequence: TGTGCCAGCAGAAGAGGAGATCAGCCCCAGCATTTT. Its protein is CASRRGDQPQHF.